One T cell receptor (beta chain) is described in this entry. The antigen remains undetermined. MiXCR was run by TCRdb on the RT-PCR reads, yielding one entry per CDR3 protein. The table lists 650,000 to 800,000 distinct CDR3 sequences, 14% of them singletons, with 6% to 7% in the top ten. CDR3 size: 15 residues. With 5 bases clipped from V and 0 bases from J, the junction kept 4 bases outside the gene matches. The data are from a study of response to subunit inactivated influenza vaccine. General study points: T cells newly recruited by each seasonal influenza vaccination are few, the authors suggested.

The chain recombines TRBV12-3 or TRBV12-4 with TRBJ2-7; the match to TRBD2 covers 10 bases. The origin of this receptor is a man between 50 and 59 years old who received an inactivated influenza vaccine. The sample here was PBMCs from blood, taken approximately 15 days before vaccination. The CDR3 spells CASSTSGVSSYEQYF. CDR3 nucleotide sequence: TGTGCCAGCAGTACTAGCGGGGTGAGCTCCTACGAGCAGTACTTC.